The 23 T cell receptor beta chains reported below all come from one sample, sequenced in a study of blood T cell repertoires in COVID-19. Measured with immunoSEQ multiplex PCR; TCRdb has only the in-frame clones, and not every one. The repertoire holds about 170,000 clones, with 65% to 80% as singletons. Sequencing was performed on PBMCs or T cells enriched from blood (not recorded which). These TCRs come from a woman in her 70s in a cohort exposed to, infected with or recovered from COVID-19 (not recorded which).

The chain joins TRBV9 to TRBJ2-1, with TRBD2 identical over 9 bases. V was pared by 3 bases and J by 4 bases, with 11 bases of the junction left unmatched. This CDR3 is 17 amino acids long. From germline, CDR1 is SGDLS and CDR2 YYNGEE. CDR3 in amino acids: CASSGAPPGLAYNEQFF. CDR3 nucleotides: TGTGCCAGCAGCGGTGCCCCACCGGGACTAGCTTACAATGAGCAGTTCTTC.

The chain recombines TRBV2 with TRBJ2-1, with D possibly being TRBD2 (6 bases). This CDR3 is built from 14 residues. In germline, CDR1 is SNHLY, CDR2 FYNNEI. V was pared by 5 bases and J by 3 bases, with 11 bases between. The CDR3 coding sequence is TGTGCCAGCAGTCGGGGACTCGACTACAATGAGCAGTTCTTC. Encoded protein: CASSRGLDYNEQFF.

The chain carries TRBV3-1 (or the pseudogene TRBV3-2) and TRBJ1-1; TRBD1 is a possible D gene (5 bases). CDR3 length equals 14 residues. Trimming removed 2 bases at V and 3 bases at J, with 10 bases between. Germline CDR1 reads LGHDT; CDR2 reads YNNKEL (reference sequence). The DNA of the CDR3 is TGTGCCAGCAGCCAACCAGGGTCGGACACTGAAGCTTTCTTT. It yields the protein CASSQPGSDTEAFF.

The chain joins TRBV24-1 to TRBJ2-1, with 9 bases matching TRBD1. The CDR3 contains 15 residues. Germline CDR1 and CDR2: KGHDR and SFDVKD. V trimming: 3 bases; J trimming: 9 bases; junction bases outside the gene matches: 8. CDR3: CATSDPRTGEGEQFF. The CDR3 region has the DNA TGTGCCACCAGTGATCCGCGGACAGGGGAAGGTGAGCAGTTCTTC.

This clone occurred a few times. The chain is built from TRBV28 and TRBJ2-7; 9 bases are shared with TRBD1. The CDR3 length is 15 residues. J gave up 7 bases and V 6 bases, and 13 bases lay outside the gene matches. Germline loops: CDR1 MDHEN, CDR2 SYDVKM. Written as DNA, the CDR3 is TGTGCCAGCAGCCGCCCCGGGACAGGGCCGAAAGAGCAGTACTTC. Translating gives CASSRPGTGPKEQYF.

To note about this clone: Other nucleotide sequences in the sample specify the same CDR3. The V and J genes are TRBV4-2 and TRBJ2-7, with D possibly matching TRBD2 (5 bases). CDR1 and CDR2 from the germline V gene are LGHNA and YNFKEQ. V was shortened by 1 base and J by 6 bases, with 7 bases between the two germline ends. The CDR3 has 12 amino acids. The CDR3 here is CASSQVASEQYF. The DNA of the CDR3 is TGTGCCAGCAGCCAAGTAGCGTCCGAGCAGTACTTC.

V gene TRBV18 combines with J gene TRBJ2-1; possible D gene TRBD2, 6 bases. Trimming pared 6 bases from V and 0 bases from J, leaving 9 bases between. Germline values: CDR1 KGHSH, CDR2 LQKENI. The CDR3 is 14 amino acids. The CDR3 DNA reads TGTGCCAGCTCGCGGGACTTCTCCTACAATGAGCAGTTCTTC. This encodes CASSRDFSYNEQFF.

This chain links TRBV12-5 with TRBJ2-1; D gene uncertain. Germline CDR1 reads LGHNT; CDR2 reads FRNRAP. The germline V and J ends were trimmed by 1 base and 4 bases, with 5 bases remaining between them. The CDR3 totals 13 residues. This CDR3 reads CASGLDRYNEQFF. CDR3 bases: TGTGCTAGTGGTTTGGACCGGTACAATGAGCAGTTCTTC.

V gene TRBV3-1 (or the pseudogene TRBV3-2) combines with J gene TRBJ2-1, with TRBD2 matching over 7 bases. This CDR3 has 11 amino acids. V was clipped by 6 bases and J by 15 bases; unmatched bases: 8. Germline V gene data show CDR1 as LGHDT and CDR2 as YNNKEL (reference sequence). DNA of the CDR3: TGTGCCAGCAGGTTGGCGGGAGATCTGTTCTTC. Translating it yields CASRLAGDLFF.

The J gene is TRBJ2-7, the V gene TRBV18, with a tentative D call TRBD2 (5 bases). The germline CDR1 and CDR2 sequences are KGHSH and LQKENI. Trimming stripped 5 bases from V and 0 bases from J, with 8 bases between. The CDR3 is 13 amino acids. The CDR3 DNA reads TGTGCCAGCTCAGTAGCGAACTCCTACGAGCAGTACTTC. Translating it yields CASSVANSYEQYF.

The chain uses TRBV19 and TRBJ2-3, with 8 nucleotides matching TRBD1. This CDR3 comprises 17 residues. The V segment lost 2 bases and the J segment 4 bases; nucleotides outside the gene matches: 11. CDR1 and CDR2 (germline): LNHDA, SQIVND (reference sequence). Here the CDR3 reads CASSIYHDRGVADTQYF. The CDR3 DNA is TGTGCCAGTAGTATATATCACGACAGGGGAGTGGCAGATACGCAGTATTTT. Looking up the rest from reference TRBV19 and TRBJ2-3 gives the full variable domain: DGGITQSPKYLFRKEGQNVTLSCEQNLNHDAMYWYRQDPGQGLRLIYYSQIVNDFQKGDIAEGYSVSREKKESFPLTVTSAQKNPTAFYLCASSIYHDRGVADTQYFGPGTRLTVL.

V is TRBV28 and J is TRBJ1-2; perhaps TRBD1 as D (6 bases). Trimming stripped 5 bases from V and 5 bases from J, with 18 bases between. CDR1 is MDHEN, CDR2 SYDVKM, per germline. The CDR3 is made up of 15 amino acids. CDR3 nucleotide sequence: TGTGCCAGCAGTGCATCCAGGGGTCTTCCTTATGGCTACACCTTC. It yields the protein CASSASRGLPYGYTF.

The chain couples TRBV7-6 to TRBJ2-2; TRBD1 matches 7 bases. CDR1 SGHVS and CDR2 FNYEAQ come from the germline V gene. The CDR3 is 16 residues long. The J segment lost 6 bases and the V segment lost 5 bases, leaving 12 bases of the junction unmatched. CDR3 coding DNA: TGTGCCAGCAGCCCAAGATGGACAGGCGAATCCGGGGAGCTGTTTTTT. Its protein product is CASSPRWTGESGELFF.

The CDR3 bases are TGTGCCAGCAGCTACGACGCGGGAGCGGGGGGGAATGAGCAGTTCTTC. Protein product: CASSYDAGAGGNEQFF. This chain uses TRBV7-3 with TRBJ2-1; 10 nucleotides line up with TRBD2. Germline V CDR1 and CDR2: SGHTA, FQGTGA. CDR3 length: 16 amino acids. The V gene end was trimmed by 4 bases and the J gene end by 7 bases; junction bases not matched to a gene: 10. The complete variable domain, with remaining parts taken from reference TRBV7-3 and TRBJ2-1, reads GAGVSQTPSNKVTEKGKYVELRCDPISGHTALYWYRQSLGQGPEFLIYFQGTGAADDSGLPNDRFFAVRPEGSVSTLKIQRTERGDSAVYLCASSYDAGAGGNEQFFGPGTRLTVL.

Only one count was recorded for this clone. The chain is built from TRBV9 and TRBJ2-1; 10 nucleotides align to TRBD1. J gave up 4 bases and V 3 bases, and 7 bases lay outside the gene matches. There are 16 residues in the CDR3. Germline-derived CDR1 and CDR2 are SGDLS and YYNGEE. CDR3 DNA sequence: TGTGCCAGCAGCGGAACCGGGACAGGGGATTACAATGAGCAGTTCTTC. Residues: CASSGTGTGDYNEQFF.

This chain connects TRBV27 to TRBJ2-1, with TRBD2 matching 7 bases. V was clipped by 7 bases and J by 10 bases; unmatched bases: 19. Germline V gives CDR1 MNHEY, CDR2 SMNVEV (reference sequence). This CDR3 contains 16 residues. The CDR3 is CASTLKAGLGGWEQFF. The CDR3 DNA reads TGTGCCAGCACGCTTAAAGCGGGACTCGGGGGTTGGGAGCAGTTCTTC.

V is TRBV5-1 and J is TRBJ2-3; TRBD2 is a possible D gene (6 bases). Trimming removed 7 bases from V and 0 bases from J, with 15 bases in between. The CDR3 runs to 15 residues. Germline V gene sequence: CDR1 SGHRS, CDR2 YFSETQ. The CDR3 coding sequence is TGCGCCAGCGCCCCTAGCGACCCTAGCACAGATACGCAGTATTTT. It specifies CASAPSDPSTDTQYF.

This chain links TRBV15 with TRBJ1-6, with a possible D match to TRBD1 (5 bases). V gave up 0 bases and J gave up 13 bases, with 25 bases separating them. The length of the CDR3 is 18 residues. The germline gives CDR1 LNHNV, CDR2 YYDKDF (reference sequence). CDR3 region: CATSRDATATGAWAPLHF. As DNA, the CDR3 is TGTGCCACCAGCAGAGACGCCACAGCCACAGGCGCCTGGGCGCCCCTCCACTTT.

The rearrangement links TRBV4-2 to TRBJ2-1; TRBD2 might be the D (7 bases). Trimming shortened V by 2 bases and J by 5 bases, and 16 bases separated the two germline ends. The V gene's germline CDR1 is LGHNA and CDR2 YNFKEQ. The CDR3 is made up of 16 amino acids. In DNA, the CDR3 is TGTGCCAGCAGCCAACGGACTAGTTCAGGGGACAATGAGCAGTTCTTC. The encoded protein is CASSQRTSSGDNEQFF.

The chain joins TRBV28 to TRBJ2-3; D is possibly TRBD1 (6 bases). V was trimmed by 4 bases and J by 5 bases, leaving 13 bases between them. The CDR3 runs to 14 residues. Germline CDR1 and CDR2: MDHEN and SYDVKM. CDR3 DNA: TGTGCCAGCAGTTCCCGACAGGTTGAAGATACGCAGTATTTT. Protein sequence: CASSSRQVEDTQYF.

The V and J genes are TRBV3-1 (or the pseudogene TRBV3-2) and TRBJ1-2, with D unresolved. Trimming removed 4 bases from V and 0 bases from J, with 12 bases in between. The germline gives CDR1 LGHDT, CDR2 YNNKEL (reference sequence). This CDR3 spans 15 amino acids. The CDR3 DNA is TGTGCCAGCAGCCTACGTGGAGCCACTAACTATGGCTACACCTTC. Translated: CASSLRGATNYGYTF.

This clone has just a few counts. The chain couples TRBV20-1 to TRBJ2-7; TRBD2 matches at 9 bases. The CDR3 sequence is 14 residues long. The germline V gene has CDR1 DFQATT and CDR2 SNEGSKA (reference sequence). After removal of 3 bases from V and 6 bases from J, the junction contained 9 bases not matched to a gene. CDR3 coding DNA: TGCAGTGCTAGTGGCGGGAGGGCCTCATCCGAGCAGTACTTC. Protein product: CSASGGRASSEQYF.

This clone showed up just a few times. V is TRBV28 and J is TRBJ1-2; weak D call: TRBD1 (5 bases). Germline V CDR1 and CDR2: MDHEN, SYDVKM. The CDR3 extends over 11 amino acids. Trimming took 8 bases from V and 8 from J, leaving 12 bases between them. The CDR3 sequence is CASGVGEGYTF. CDR3 coding DNA: TGTGCCAGCGGAGTAGGGGAAGGCTACACCTTC.